This T cell receptor (beta chain) originates from a study of cytomegalovirus exposure and HLA in healthy donors. With 60 Vbeta and 13 Jbeta primers, the PCR was carried out. Using immunoSEQ multiplex PCR, the repertoire was profiled, and TCRdb retains in-frame clones only, with some absent. Seen here are 20,000 to 25,000 clones, about 78% observed once, and the top ten hold 6% to 9.5%. A few counts support this clone. The clonotype originates from a man aged 60-69 years in good health and CMV-seronegative. The sequencing input was PBMCs.

CDR3 protein: CASSNILANEQYF. DNA of the CDR3: TGTGCCAGCAGTAATATACTAGCGAACGAGCAGTACTTC. This chain uses TRBV6-1 with TRBJ2-7, with 7 bases aligning to TRBD2. From germline, CDR1 is MNHNS and CDR2 SASEGT. The CDR3 extends over 13 amino acids. With V trimmed by 5 bases and J by 5 bases, 6 bases remained unmatched.